A selection of T cell receptor beta chains follows, all from one sample in a study of T cell changes during pregnancy in multiple sclerosis. TCRdb's table, derived via immunoSEQ multiplex PCR, lists solely in-frame clones and lacks some. The sample includes about 40,000 clones, under 95% of them seen just once. Sequenced here: CD8+ T cells from peripheral blood mononuclear cells, sampled in the third trimester of pregnancy. Receptors originate from a female donor with multiple sclerosis, enrolled in a pregnancy study. CDR3s include the opening cysteine and the closing phenylalanine or tryptophan. D genes are given only for firm matches. Only part of the rows carry a size: once, few, many, or a class if the clone is expanded.

14	TRBV5-6	NA	TRBJ1-2	NA	TGTGCCAGCAGCTTGGCAGGGGAAAGCGGTGGCTACACCTTC	CASSLAGESGGYTF
15	TRBV4-2	NA	TRBJ2-7	TRBD2	TGTGCCAGCAGCCAACCGGGACTAGAGCCTTACGAGCAGTACTTC	CASSQPGLEPYEQYF
14	TRBV29-1	NA	TRBJ2-5	TRBD1	TGCAGCGCTCGGACAGGGGGAGAGTCGGAGACCCAGTACTTC	CSARTGGESETQYF
14	TRBV27	NA	TRBJ2-5	NA	TGTGCCAGCAAGGAGGGAGGTTGGGTGGAGACCCAGTACTTC	CASKEGGWVETQYF
13	TRBV7-2	NA	TRBJ1-1	NA	TGTGCCAGCAGCCCCCTTTGGACAGATAAAGCTTTCTTT	CASSPLWTDKAFF
16	TRBV7-9	NA	TRBJ2-2	NA	TGTGCCAGCAGCTTAGAAGAGGGAGGCCCCACCGGGGAGCTGTTTTTT	CASSLEEGGPTGELFF
11	TRBV30	NA	TRBJ2-1	NA	TGTGCCTGGGATTCTAGCGTCGAGCAGTTCTTC	CAWDSSVEQFF
16	TRBV6-6	NA	TRBJ2-3	TRBD2	TGTGCCAGCAGTTACTCGAGGCGGGAGAGCACAGATACGCAGTATTTT	CASSYSRRESTDTQYF
14	TRBV27	NA	TRBJ2-1	TRBD2	TGTGCCAGCAGTTTAGGCGGGAGGGCAAGGGAGCAGTTCTTC	CASSLGGRAREQFF
16	TRBV5-1	once	TRBJ2-3	TRBD2	TGCGCCAGCAGCTTGACCAGCGGGAGGTTAACAGATACGCAGTATTTT	CASSLTSGRLTDTQYF
13	TRBV27	NA	TRBJ2-5	NA	TGTGCCAGCAGTTTTGACAGCCAAGAGACCCAGTACTTC	CASSFDSQETQYF
16	TRBV7-2	NA	TRBJ2-7	NA	TGTGCCAGCAGCGCCTCCGGGACTGAAATCTCCTACGAGCAGTACTTC	CASSASGTEISYEQYF
15	TRBV19	NA	TRBJ2-1	TRBD1	TGTGCCAGTAGTATAGTTGGACAGGGGAGGAATGAGCAGTTCTTC	CASSIVGQGRNEQFF
12	TRBV28	NA	TRBJ2-5	NA	TGTGCCAGCAGCTTGGTAGGGGACAAGCAGTACTTC	CASSLVGDKQYF
15	TRBV7-2	NA	TRBJ1-1	NA	TGTGCCAGCAGCTTCCAGGGCGACATGAACACTGAAGCTTTCTTT	CASSFQGDMNTEAFF
16	TRBV5-1	NA	TRBJ2-4	TRBD2	TGCGCCAGCCGCCTAGCGGGGGGAACAGCCAAAAACATTCAGTACTTC	CASRLAGGTAKNIQYF
15	TRBV27	NA	TRBJ1-1	TRBD1	TGTGCCAGCAGCCCACAGGGGGCGATGGGTCCTGAAGCTTTCTTT	CASSPQGAMGPEAFF
14	TRBV5-6	NA	TRBJ2-7	NA	TGTGCCAGCAGCTCATCAAGGACTCCCTACGAGCAGTACTTC	CASSSSRTPYEQYF
15	TRBV10-2	NA	TRBJ2-3	NA	TGCGCCAGCAGTGAAGGGGAGGATAACACAGATACGCAGTATTTT	CASSEGEDNTDTQYF
16	TRBV7-9	NA	TRBJ1-2	TRBD1	TGTGCCAGCAGCTCCAGCCGGACAGGGGATCTCTATGGCTACACCTTC	CASSSSRTGDLYGYTF
14	TRBV13	NA	TRBJ2-5	NA	TGTGCCAGCAGCTTACAACAAACCCTGGAGACCCAGTACTTC	CASSLQQTLETQYF
17	TRBV28	NA	TRBJ2-7	TRBD1	TGTGCCAGCAGTTCTACGCACAGGGGCCCCCCTTGGTACGAGCAGTACTTC	CASSSTHRGPPWYEQYF
12	TRBV4-1	once	TRBJ2-5	NA	TGCGCCAGCAGCCAAGCACAAGAGACCCAGTACTTC	CASSQAQETQYF
16	TRBV7-9	once	TRBJ1-5	NA	TGTGCCAGCAGCTTAGGCGCAGGGGAGATCGATCAGCCCCAGCATTTT	CASSLGAGEIDQPQHF
17	TRBV7-9	NA	TRBJ2-7	TRBD1	TGTGCCAGCAGCCTCAGACCACGGGACAGTAGCTCCTACAAGCAGTACTTC	CASSLRPRDSSSYKQYF
17	TRBV28	NA	TRBJ2-3	TRBD2	TGTGCCAGCAGTGCTACGAATCTAGCGGGAGCGCTAGATACGCAGTATTTT	CASSATNLAGALDTQYF
16	TRBV19	NA	TRBJ2-3	TRBD2	TGTGCCAGTAGTGGCCTTGGCGGGAGGGCCACCGATACGCAGTATTTT	CASSGLGGRATDTQYF
13	TRBV30	NA	TRBJ1-2	TRBD1	TGTGCCTGGGACGGGGACAGGATCTATGGCTACACCTTC	CAWDGDRIYGYTF
11	TRBV5-6	NA	TRBJ2-1	TRBD2	TGTGCCAGCAGCAGGGGACTAGAAGCGTTCTTC	CASSRGLEAFF
14	TRBV10-3	NA	TRBJ1-2	NA	TGTGCCATCAGTGAGGGCTCCGGGGTCTATGGCTACACCTTC	CAISEGSGVYGYTF
15	TRBV15	NA	TRBJ1-4	NA	TGTGCCACCAGCAGAGGCCAGGAAGATAATGAAAAACTGTTTTTT	CATSRGQEDNEKLFF
13	TRBV6-4	large	TRBJ2-1	NA	TGTGCCAGCAGTGACTCAGGGCGGGATGAGCAGTTCTTC	CASSDSGRDEQFF
16	TRBV5-4	NA	TRBJ2-3	TRBD2	TGTGCCAGCAGCTTGGGGCGGGAGGGTTACACAGATACGCAGTATTTT	CASSLGREGYTDTQYF
16	TRBV15	few	TRBJ2-1	TRBD2	TGTGCCACCAGCACCCCCACTAGCGGGAGCATCAATGAGCAGTTCTTC	CATSTPTSGSINEQFF
14	TRBV29-1	NA	TRBJ1-2	TRBD1	TGCAGCGTTGAAGTAGGGACAGGGAACTATGGCTACACCTTC	CSVEVGTGNYGYTF
14	TRBV27	once	TRBJ2-5	TRBD2	TGTGCCAGCAGTGAAGCGGGACTGGAGGAGACCCAGTACTTC	CASSEAGLEETQYF
14	TRBV15	NA	TRBJ2-7	NA	TGTGCCACCAGCAGAGATCTTGACAGCTACGAGCAGTACTTC	CATSRDLDSYEQYF
16	TRBV4-3	few	TRBJ2-1	TRBD2	TGCGCCAGCAGCCAAGATCCCCCCGGGGGGATGAATGAGCAGTTCTTC	CASSQDPPGGMNEQFF
17	TRBV27	NA	TRBJ2-1	TRBD2	TGTGCCAGCAGTTCCCAACTAGCGGGAGATGGGTACAATGAGCAGTTCTTC	CASSSQLAGDGYNEQFF
15	TRBV5-4	NA	TRBJ2-2	NA	TGTGCCAGCAGCTTGGGCTCTAGCAAGACCGGGGAGCTGTTTTTT	CASSLGSSKTGELFF
14	TRBV27	NA	TRBJ2-2	NA	TGTGCCAGCAGTTTAGGACAGAACACCGGGGAGCTGTTTTTT	CASSLGQNTGELFF
17	TRBV7-2	NA	TRBJ2-2	NA	TGTGCCAGCAGCTTGCACTTCGCGGAACCGAACACCGGGGAGCTGTTTTTT	CASSLHFAEPNTGELFF
15	TRBV19	NA	TRBJ2-4	TRBD1	TGTGCCAGCTCTATAACGACAGGGCCCAAAAACATTCAGTACTTC	CASSITTGPKNIQYF
15	TRBV15	NA	TRBJ2-3	TRBD1	TGTGCCACCAGCACCTTGGACAGGGGAATAGATACGCAGTATTTT	CATSTLDRGIDTQYF
15	TRBV25-1	NA	TRBJ1-5	NA	TGTGCCAGCAGTCCATCAGGAGGGGGGGATCAGCCCCAGCATTTT	CASSPSGGGDQPQHF
14	TRBV9	NA	TRBJ1-4	NA	TGTGCCAGCAGCGTAGACAGGGAGTATGGAAAACTGTTTTTT	CASSVDREYGKLFF
15	TRBV7-9	NA	TRBJ2-3	TRBD2	TGTGCCAGCAGCTTAGGGACTAGCGGGACATATACGCAGTATTTT	CASSLGTSGTYTQYF
15	TRBV4-3	NA	TRBJ1-3	NA	TGCGCCAGCAGCCAAGACTCTAACTCTGGAAACACCATATATTTT	CASSQDSNSGNTIYF
13	TRBV27	NA	TRBJ2-7	NA	TGTGCCAGCAGGGACAGTCTACATTACGAGCAGTACTTC	CASRDSLHYEQYF
15	TRBV2	NA	TRBJ2-1	NA	TGTGCCAGCAGGGCGACAGGTTACTCCTACAATGAGCAGTTCTTC	CASRATGYSYNEQFF
13	TRBV27	NA	TRBJ1-1	NA	TGTGCCAGCACCCTAACGGGGGGCACTGAAGCTTTCTTT	CASTLTGGTEAFF
15	TRBV29-1	NA	TRBJ2-6	TRBD2	TGCAGCGTCAGGACTAGCGGGACTGGGGCCAACGTCCTGACTTTC	CSVRTSGTGANVLTF
11	TRBV25-1	NA	TRBJ1-1	NA	TGTGCCACGTTATCCGGCACTGAAGCTTTCTTT	CATLSGTEAFF
15	TRBV19	NA	TRBJ2-7	TRBD2	TGTGCCAGTAGTATGTCTAGCGGGCGTTTCTACGAGCAGTACTTC	CASSMSSGRFYEQYF
12	TRBV29-1	NA	TRBJ1-2	TRBD1	TGCAGCGTTGCACAGGGGTACTATGGCTACACCTTC	CSVAQGYYGYTF
10	TRBV6-4	once	TRBJ2-7	NA	TGTGCCAGCGGTAACAAAGAGCAGTACTTC	CASGNKEQYF
18	TRBV7-9	NA	TRBJ2-6	TRBD1	TGTGCCAGCAGCACAGGACAGGCCTTAAGCTCTGGGGCCAACGTCCTGACTTTC	CASSTGQALSSGANVLTF
14	TRBV7-3	NA	TRBJ2-3	TRBD2	TGTGCCAGCAGCTTATGGGGGGGGAGAGATACGCAGTATTTT	CASSLWGGRDTQYF
17	TRBV7-9	NA	TRBJ2-1	TRBD2	TGTGCCAGCAGCTTAGGTCGTGTGGAAGCGGGGGCCAATGAGCAGTTCTTC	CASSLGRVEAGANEQFF